The clone carrying this TCR beta chain was seen more than once but under ten times. Its antigen is unidentified. These data come from a study of identical twins. Trimming left V 5 bases short and J 3 bases short, with 14 bases between. The germline CDR1 and CDR2 sequences are LGHDT and YNNKEL (reference sequence). The CDR3 contains 15 residues. Study-wide findings and caveats: Conclusions came from cross-sectional statistical analysis, not from following the same donors. Alpha sequences that were out-of-frame and twin-shared showed an excess of low generation probability. Twins' surplus sharing was weaker for beta out-of-frame sequences.

Template switching introduced a universal primer site, and the cDNA bore unique molecular identifiers. One entry per CDR3 protein results from TCRdb running MiXCR on the 5' RACE reads. The sample lists 1.5 million to 2 million distinct CDR3 sequences; less than 40% were seen once. This TCR came from a newborn girl in good health. The chain uses TRBV3-1 and TRBJ2-1; TRBD1 is a possible D gene (5 bases). The specimen sequenced was cord blood. The CDR3 region has the DNA TGTGCCAGCAGCTCGCAAGGGGCATTCTACAATGAGCAGTTCTTC. Amino acid sequence: CASSSQGAFYNEQFF.